Presented here are 9 T cell receptor beta chains from one specimen sequenced in a study of cytomegalovirus exposure and HLA in healthy donors. The study ran its PCR with 60 Vbeta and 13 Jbeta primers. Sequencing was performed with immunoSEQ multiplex PCR; in TCRdb, only in-frame clones are kept and a portion is missing. The sample holds about 140,000 clones; about 80% are singletons and the top ten take roughly 1.2%. Sequenced sample: PBMCs. These receptors were obtained from a male donor in good health and CMV-seropositive.

This chain connects TRBV5-5 to TRBJ1-2; 9 bases line up with TRBD1. This CDR3 has 16 amino acids. The V gene end was trimmed by 3 bases and the J gene end by 4 bases; junction bases not matched to a gene: 10. Germline CDR1 SGHKS, CDR2 YYEKEE (reference sequence). Written as DNA, the CDR3 is TGTGCCAGCAGCTGGTATACAGGGGGCGCGATCTATGGCTACACCTTC. This codes for CASSWYTGGAIYGYTF.

The genes are TRBV10-3 and TRBJ1-1; TRBD1 aligns across 9 bases. Trimming removed 0 bases from V and 0 bases from J; junction bases left unmatched: 5. This CDR3 comprises 17 residues. Germline CDR1 is ENHRY and CDR2 is SYGVKD. CDR3 sequence: CAISESNRGLVNTEAFF. In DNA, the CDR3 is TGTGCCATCAGTGAGTCTAACAGGGGGCTAGTGAACACTGAAGCTTTCTTT.

This chain uses TRBV5-1 with TRBJ2-7; D ambiguous. CDR1 SGHRS and CDR2 YFSETQ come from the germline V gene. Trimming cost V 4 bases and J 0 bases, with 11 bases left between them. The CDR3 consists of 14 residues. The chain's CDR3 is CASSDKTDSYEQYF. The CDR3 DNA is TGCGCCAGCAGCGACAAGACGGACTCCTACGAGCAGTACTTC.

In regard to this clone: Mismatch with germline at one junction end may stem from a read error. This CDR3 is CAGSSTSGISPVDTQYF. The CDR3 nucleotides are TGTGCCGGCAGCTCGACTAGCGGGATATCACCCGTGGATACGCAGTATTTT. The rearrangement joins TRBV7-9 to TRBJ2-3; 11 bases are a match to TRBD2. This CDR3 is built from 17 residues. Germline CDR1 is SEHNR and CDR2 is FQNEAQ (reference sequence).

This clone was seen only a few times. V and J are TRBV9 and TRBJ2-3; D perhaps matches TRBD1 (6 bases). Looked up from germline, CDR1 is SGDLS and CDR2 is YYNGEE. The CDR3 contains 14 residues. V lost 6 bases and J 3 bases, leaving 14 bases between the germline ends. The CDR3 nucleotides read TGTGCCAGCACCCTAGGGGGAGATACAGATACGCAGTATTTT. Protein: CASTLGGDTDTQYF.

This clone has only one observation. The gene calls are TRBV13 and TRBJ2-3; weak D call: TRBD1 (6 bases). CDR1 is PRHDT and CDR2 is FYEKMQ in the germline V gene (reference sequence). CDR3 length: 16 residues. V lost 5 bases, J lost 5 bases, and 20 bases lay in between. CDR3 in DNA: TGTGCCAGCAGCCCACCCGGGTACAGGGATAAAGATACGCAGTATTTT. Residues: CASSPPGYRDKDTQYF.

Note on this clone: Other DNA variants within this sample encode the same CDR3. V and J are TRBV19 and TRBJ2-6; 7 positions match TRBD2. Germline lookup yields CDR1 LNHDA and CDR2 SQIVND (reference sequence). The V and J ends lost 1 base and 0 bases, in that order; junction bases with no gene match: 12. The CDR3 is made up of 20 amino acids. Here the CDR3 DNA reads TGTGCCAGTAGTATAGTCCTGGCGGGAGCGTCCGTCTCTGGGGCCAACGTCCTGACTTTC. Translating it yields CASSIVLAGASVSGANVLTF.

With regard to this clone: At one end, the junction sequence differs from germline, possibly due to a read error. The chain has TRBV7-9 and TRBJ1-2, with TRBD1 identical over 10 bases. CDR3 length: 14 amino acids. Germline loops: CDR1 SEHNR, CDR2 FQNEAQ (reference sequence). CDR3 in DNA: TGTTCCAGCAGCTTAGGACAGGGGGGCTATGGCTACACCTTC. Its protein product is CSSSLGQGGYGYTF.

This clone was seen once. This chain joins TRBV9 and TRBJ1-5, with D possibly matching TRBD1 (5 bases). Germline CDR1 is SGDLS and CDR2 is YYNGEE. The CDR3 extends over 14 amino acids. V dropped 0 bases and J dropped 7 bases, with 11 bases sitting between them. CDR3 in DNA: TGTGCCAGCAGCGTAGCGGGGACTGGCCAGCCCCAGCATTTT. Translation gives CASSVAGTGQPQHF.